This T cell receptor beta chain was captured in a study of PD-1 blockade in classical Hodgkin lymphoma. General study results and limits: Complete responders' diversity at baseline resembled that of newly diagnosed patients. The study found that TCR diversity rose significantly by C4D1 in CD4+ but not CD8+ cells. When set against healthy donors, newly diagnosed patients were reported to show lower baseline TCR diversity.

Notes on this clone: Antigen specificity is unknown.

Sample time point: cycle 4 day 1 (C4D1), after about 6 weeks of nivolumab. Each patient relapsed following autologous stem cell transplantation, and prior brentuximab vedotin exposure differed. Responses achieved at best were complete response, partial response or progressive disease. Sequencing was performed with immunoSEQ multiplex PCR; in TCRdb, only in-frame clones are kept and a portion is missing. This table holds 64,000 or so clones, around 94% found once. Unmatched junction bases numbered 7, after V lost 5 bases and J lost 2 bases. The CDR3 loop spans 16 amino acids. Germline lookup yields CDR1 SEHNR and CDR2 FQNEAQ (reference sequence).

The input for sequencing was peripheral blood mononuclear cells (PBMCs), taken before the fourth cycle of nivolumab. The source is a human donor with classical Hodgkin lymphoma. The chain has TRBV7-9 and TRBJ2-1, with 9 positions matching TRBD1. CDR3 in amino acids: CASSPPDRGPYNEQFF. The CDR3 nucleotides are TGTGCCAGCAGCCCTCCGGACAGGGGACCCTACAATGAGCAGTTCTTC. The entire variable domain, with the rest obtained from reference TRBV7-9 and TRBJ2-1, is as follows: DTGVSQNPRHKITKRGQNVTFRCDPISEHNRLYWYRQTLGQGPEFLTYFQNEAQLEKSRLLSDRFSAERPKGSFSTLEIQRTEQGDSAMYLCASSPPDRGPYNEQFFGPGTRLTVL.